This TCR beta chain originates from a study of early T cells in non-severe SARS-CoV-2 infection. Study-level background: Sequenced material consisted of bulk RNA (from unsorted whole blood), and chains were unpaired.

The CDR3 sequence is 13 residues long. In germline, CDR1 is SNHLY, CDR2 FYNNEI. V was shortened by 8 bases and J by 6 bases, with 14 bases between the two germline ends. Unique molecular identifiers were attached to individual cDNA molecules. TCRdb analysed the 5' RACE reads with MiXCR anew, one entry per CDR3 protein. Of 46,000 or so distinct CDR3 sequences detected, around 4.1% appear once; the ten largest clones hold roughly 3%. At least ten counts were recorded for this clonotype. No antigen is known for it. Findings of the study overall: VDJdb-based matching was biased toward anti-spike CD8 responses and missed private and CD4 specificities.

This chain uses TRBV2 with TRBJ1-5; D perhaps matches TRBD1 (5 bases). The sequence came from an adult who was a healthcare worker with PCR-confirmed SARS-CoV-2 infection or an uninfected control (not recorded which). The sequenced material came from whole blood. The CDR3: CASAGGMGQPQHF. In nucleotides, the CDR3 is TGTGCCAGCGCGGGGGGGATGGGTCAGCCCCAGCATTTT.